These 27 T cell receptor beta chains were sequenced from one sample in a study of control samples from healthy donors and cancer patients. Profiling relied on immunoSEQ multiplex PCR, and the TCRdb table lists in-frame clones only, not all of them. The sample consists of tens of thousands of clones, less than 95% of them appearing once. Sequencing input: PBMCs. Receptors originate from a woman aged 40 to 50 with head and neck cancer.

DNA of the CDR3: TGTGCCAGCAGTTCGAACTCCCGGGGGTGGGATGAAAAACTGTTTTTT. Encoded protein: CASSSNSRGWDEKLFF. The chain links TRBV28 to TRBJ1-4; D possibly corresponds to TRBD1 (5 bases). The CDR3 consists of 16 residues. CDR1 is MDHEN, CDR2 SYDVKM, per germline. With 4 bases removed from V and 6 bases from J, the gap between germline ends came to 18 bases.

Note on this clone: In the same sample, other DNA sequences code for this CDR3. The chain carries TRBV5-1 and TRBJ1-5; 7 bases align to TRBD1. This CDR3 comprises 15 residues. Germline V CDR1 and CDR2: SGHRS, YFSETQ. V was pared by 7 bases and J by 7 bases, with 14 bases of the junction left unmatched. CDR3 amino acids: CASSPGGTGDQPQHF. DNA for the CDR3: TGCGCCAGCTCCCCGGGAGGCACAGGGGACCAGCCCCAGCATTTT.

The rearrangement uses TRBV10-2 and TRBJ2-7; 7 positions agree with TRBD2. Germline V gene sequence: CDR1 WSHSY, CDR2 SAAADI. V shed 10 bases and J 2 bases; nucleotides not matched to a gene: 8. The CDR3 has 13 residues. The CDR3 nucleotides read TGCGCCATTGGGACTACCGAGACCTACGAGCAGTACTTC. Translated, it gives CAIGTTETYEQYF.

This chain uses TRBV30 with TRBJ1-2; 9 nucleotides match TRBD1. From germline, CDR1 is GTSNPN and CDR2 SVGIG (reference sequence). The CDR3 extends over 14 amino acids. The V segment lost 0 bases and the J segment 7 bases; nucleotides outside the gene matches: 6. The CDR3 sequence is CAWSVLQGARGYTF. The CDR3 bases are TGTGCCTGGAGTGTCCTACAGGGGGCTCGTGGCTACACCTTC.

The chain joins TRBV7-9 to TRBJ1-4; 10 bases are a match to TRBD1. Germline CDR1 is SEHNR and CDR2 is FQNEAQ (reference sequence). This CDR3 has 13 residues. Unmatched junction bases numbered 6, after V lost 11 bases and J lost 6 bases. The CDR3 loop reads CALPGQGYEKLFF. In nucleotides, the CDR3 is TGTGCCTTACCGGGACAGGGGTATGAAAAACTGTTTTTT.

This clone was detected once. The chain combines TRBV12-3 or TRBV12-4 with TRBJ2-7; D is undetermined. V was cut by 6 bases and J by 0 bases, with 9 bases left in between. This CDR3 region has 13 residues. Here the CDR3 reads CASRGKYSYEQYF. CDR3 in DNA: TGTGCCAGCAGAGGGAAATACTCCTACGAGCAGTACTTC.

This clone has just one count. This chain joins TRBV27 and TRBJ2-7, with D perhaps assigned TRBD1 or TRBD2 (5 bases each). The germline gives CDR1 MNHEY, CDR2 SMNVEV (reference sequence). This CDR3 has 14 amino acids. The V end lost 5 bases, the J end lost 0 bases, and 11 bases lay between the germline ends. The CDR3 nucleotides read TGTGCCAGCAGTGGGGGAGACAGCTCCTACGAGCAGTACTTC. It specifies CASSGGDSSYEQYF.

The chain uses TRBV3-1 (or the pseudogene TRBV3-2) and TRBJ1-2, with TRBD1 matching over 10 bases. J was trimmed by 7 bases and V by 2 bases; bases with no gene match: 4. The CDR3 length is 14 residues. Looked up from germline, CDR1 is LGHDT and CDR2 is YNNKEL (reference sequence). The CDR3, as DNA: TGTGCCAGCAGCCAAAAGACAGGGGGCAGTGGCTACACCTTC. This sequence encodes CASSQKTGGSGYTF.

V and J are TRBV25-1 and TRBJ2-1; a possible D gene is TRBD2 (5 bases). CDR1 and CDR2 (germline): MGHDK, SYGVNS. The V and J ends lost 5 bases and 6 bases respectively, with 17 bases between them. CDR3 length: 15 amino acids. The DNA for the CDR3 is TGTGCCAGCAGTCCTGGGTCGGGTGGAGGCAATGAGCAGTTCTTC. Protein sequence: CASSPGSGGGNEQFF.

J is TRBJ1-6 and V is TRBV27; 9 bases line up with TRBD1. The CDR3 is made up of 14 amino acids. Germline CDR1 is MNHEY and CDR2 is SMNVEV (reference sequence). The V segment lost 3 bases and the J segment 7 bases; nucleotides outside the gene matches: 1. Written as DNA, the CDR3 is TGTGCCAGCAGTTTTGGGACAGGGAATTCACCCCTCCACTTT. This gives the protein CASSFGTGNSPLHF.

V usage is TRBV29-1 and J usage is TRBJ1-2; perhaps TRBD1 as D (5 bases). Per the germline V gene, CDR1 is SQVTM and CDR2 is ANQGSEA. The V end was cut by 3 bases, the J end by 5 bases, with 10 bases between. The CDR3 covers 12 residues. CDR3 in amino acids: CSVEFRVYGYTF. The CDR3 coding sequence is TGCAGCGTTGAGTTCAGGGTATATGGCTACACCTTC.

V usage is TRBV5-1 and J usage is TRBJ2-1; D call uncertain. Germline CDR1 reads SGHRS; CDR2 reads YFSETQ. The CDR3 loop spans 14 amino acids. V was pared by 0 bases and J by 1 base, with 5 bases between. The DNA of the CDR3 is TGCGCCAGCAGCTTGGTGGGGTCCTACAATGAGCAGTTCTTC. Amino acid sequence: CASSLVGSYNEQFF.

V usage is TRBV19 and J usage is TRBJ2-4; the match to TRBD2 covers 7 bases. CDR3 size: 18 residues. The ends lost 3 bases at V and 1 base at J; junction bases unmatched: 12. CDR1 LNHDA and CDR2 SQIVND come from the germline V gene (reference sequence). CDR3 DNA sequence: TGTGCCAGTAGTATGCCCCTGGGAGGGAGATTGGCCAAAAACATTCAGTACTTC. It encodes CASSMPLGGRLAKNIQYF.

V is TRBV5-1 and J is TRBJ2-2; 9 bases agree with TRBD1. The J segment lost 6 bases and the V segment lost 4 bases, leaving 10 bases of the junction unmatched. The CDR3 is 16 residues long. The germline V gene has CDR1 SGHRS and CDR2 YFSETQ. CDR3 sequence reads: CASSMGDRETAGELFF. The CDR3 bases are TGCGCCAGCAGCATGGGGGACAGGGAAACCGCCGGGGAGCTGTTTTTT.

J is TRBJ1-2 and V is TRBV3-1 (or the pseudogene TRBV3-2), with D perhaps matching TRBD1 (6 bases). The V gene's germline CDR1 is LGHDT and CDR2 YNNKEL (reference sequence). The V end was cut by 7 bases, the J end by 7 bases, with 13 bases between. The CDR3 contains 12 residues. CDR3: CASKGGAGGYTF. The CDR3 DNA reads as TGTGCCAGCAAAGGGGGGGCTGGTGGCTACACCTTC.

V gene TRBV7-3 combines with J gene TRBJ2-7; no clear D gene. V was shortened by 3 bases and J by 7 bases, with 16 bases between the two germline ends. This CDR3 has 14 amino acids. Looked up from germline, CDR1 is SGHTA and CDR2 is FQGTGA. The CDR3 coding sequence is TGTGCCAGCAGCTTGGAGCCCTGGGCAGGAGAGCAGTACTTC. Translated, it gives CASSLEPWAGEQYF. The entire variable domain, with the rest obtained from reference TRBV7-3 and TRBJ2-7, is as follows: GAGVSQTPSNKVTEKGKYVELRCDPISGHTALYWYRQSLGQGPEFLIYFQGTGAADDSGLPNDRFFAVRPEGSVSTLKIQRTERGDSAVYLCASSLEPWAGEQYFGPGTRLTVT.

The chain combines TRBV28 with TRBJ2-1; D not certain. V was clipped by 7 bases and J by 0 bases, with 13 bases between them. CDR3 size: 15 residues. CDR1 is MDHEN and CDR2 is SYDVKM in the germline V gene. This CDR3 reads CASTGSLSSYNEQFF. In DNA form, the CDR3 reads TGTGCCAGCACCGGGTCGTTAAGCTCCTACAATGAGCAGTTCTTC.

This clone was found once. The CDR3 nucleotides read TGCGCCAGCAGCTTGGGTATTGCAGGCTCTGGAAACACCATATATTTT. It yields the protein CASSLGIAGSGNTIYF. This chain uses TRBV5-1 with TRBJ1-3; D is undetermined. This CDR3 has 16 residues. Germline values: CDR1 SGHRS, CDR2 YFSETQ. Trimming cost V 0 bases and J 0 bases, with 10 bases left between them. Together with reference TRBV5-1 and TRBJ1-3, the CDR3 gives the full variable domain: KAGVTQTPRYLIKTRGQQVTLSCSPISGHRSVSWYQQTPGQGLQFLFEYFSETQRNKGNFPGRFSGRQFSNSRSEMNVSTLELGDSALYLCASSLGIAGSGNTIYFGEGSWLTVV.

The rearrangement links TRBV4-1 to TRBJ2-7; weak D call: TRBD2 (9 bases). The CDR3 extends over 20 amino acids. CDR1 and CDR2 (germline): MGHRA, YSYEKL. V gave up 3 bases and J gave up 7 bases, with 34 bases separating them. CDR3 nucleotides: TGCGCCAGCAGCCACCTTCCGGGACAGGCGGCGGGAGGGCCCCGTTTGGAGCAGTACTTC. Translation: CASSHLPGQAAGGPRLEQYF.

V is TRBV5-1 and J is TRBJ2-2; D uncertain. V lost 0 bases and J lost 2, with 8 bases in between. The V gene's germline CDR1 is SGHRS and CDR2 YFSETQ. This CDR3 is 15 amino acids long. CDR3 DNA: TGCGCCAGCAGCTTGGCAGCTGAAAACACCGGGGAGCTGTTTTTT. Translating it yields CASSLAAENTGELFF.

The genes are TRBV24-1 and TRBJ2-2; weak D call: TRBD1 (5 bases). V gave up 4 bases and J gave up 0 bases, with 8 bases separating them. The germline CDR1 and CDR2 sequences are KGHDR and SFDVKD. The CDR3 extends over 15 amino acids. This chain's CDR3 is CATSDQGTNTGELFF. In DNA, the CDR3 is TGTGCCACCAGTGACCAGGGAACGAACACCGGGGAGCTGTTTTTT.

Concerning this clone itself: At one end the junction does not follow the germline gene, possibly because of a read error. This sequence joins TRBV7-9 and TRBJ1-4, with D possibly matching TRBD1 (6 bases). This CDR3 comprises 16 residues. CDR1 and CDR2 from the germline V gene are SEHNR and FQNEAQ (reference sequence). The CDR3 DNA is TGTGCCAGCAGCGTAGCCAGTCCCAGGGGTAATGAAAAACTGTTTTTT. Translation gives CASSVASPRGNEKLFF.

The chain is built from TRBV10-3 and TRBJ2-5, with 7 nucleotides matching TRBD1. J gave up 4 bases and V 8 bases, and 13 bases lay outside the gene matches. Germline V CDR1 and CDR2: ENHRY, SYGVKD. The CDR3 sequence is 15 residues long. In nucleotides, the CDR3 is TGTGCCATCTCCAAGAACTCCAGGGGGTCAGAGACCCAGTACTTC. This gives the protein CAISKNSRGSETQYF.

This chain uses TRBV4-1 with TRBJ1-5; 8 bases fit TRBD1. V lost 1 base to trimming and J lost 6 bases; unmatched junction nucleotides: 11. There are 17 residues in the CDR3. From germline, CDR1 is MGHRA and CDR2 YSYEKL. CDR3 in amino acids: CASSQVSSGGFRQPQHF. The CDR3 DNA sequence: TGCGCCAGCAGCCAAGTGAGTTCAGGGGGCTTTCGTCAGCCCCAGCATTTT.

The chain is built from TRBV10-2 and TRBJ1-2; the D is unclear. Germline CDR1 is WSHSY and CDR2 is SAAADI. Trimming left V 7 bases short and J 2 bases short, with 5 bases between. The CDR3 covers 11 residues. The CDR3 is CASTGNYGYTF. The DNA for the CDR3 is TGCGCCAGCACCGGGAACTATGGCTACACCTTC.

The rearrangement joins TRBV3-1 (or the pseudogene TRBV3-2) to TRBJ1-1; TRBD1 aligns across 7 bases. The CDR3 contains 14 residues. Per germline, CDR1 LGHDT and CDR2 YNNKEL (reference sequence). V lost 4 bases, J lost 5 bases, and 7 bases stayed unmatched. The CDR3 is CASSRQGAGTEAFF. CDR3 coding DNA: TGTGCCAGCAGCCGACAGGGAGCGGGAACTGAAGCTTTCTTT.

This sequence joins TRBV28 and TRBJ2-7; no firm D call. V was trimmed by 3 bases and J by 6 bases, leaving 9 bases between them. CDR1 is MDHEN and CDR2 is SYDVKM in the germline V gene. This CDR3 is 12 amino acids long. The CDR3: CASSFNLAEQYF. CDR3 DNA sequence: TGTGCCAGCAGTTTCAATCTCGCCGAGCAGTACTTC. Supplemented by reference TRBV28 and TRBJ2-7, the full variable domain reads DVKVTQSSRYLVKRTGEKVFLECVQDMDHENMFWYRQDPGLGLRLIYFSYDVKMKEKGDIPEGYSVSREKKERFSLILESASTNQTSMYLCASSFNLAEQYFGPGTRLTVT.